Sequencing of this T cell receptor beta chain was carried out in a study of blood T cell repertoires in COVID-19 (dated by TCRdb to the early 2020s). Some background on the complete study: Samples covering the acute and convalescent phases of COVID-19 were provided by collaborators in the United States, Italy and Spain. The prospective study material was composed of cDNA or gDNA derived from T cells, B-cell-depleted T cells, or PBMCs. Deeply sampled blood TCRbeta repertoires from subjects exposed to, actively infected with, or recovered from COVID-19 were included in the dataset. The repertoires were released in a freely available public database meant as a resource for research on the immune response to SARS-CoV-2. The samples were drawn from the first 160 participants of the ongoing ImmuneRACE study and from 950 to 1,500 subjects provided by 6 global collaborators. The sample metadata nearly always contained a de-identified subject ID, COVID-19 status, age in years and sex. HLA class I and class II types, where available, came from metadata supplied by the sample provider rather than from assay-based typing.

On this clone itself: The clone's antigen remains unknown. Per-base quality was not reported, and no clone a single base away is much larger than it.

Points the paper makes about the study in general: The quantity of clinical and demographic metadata differed by source and by participant and was supplied without curation.

One collaborating source in Seattle enrolled patients while the patients were actively infected and followed the patients over time throughout the course of disease. Collaborating institutions collected whole blood in K2EDTA tubes following their own protocols. For TCRbeta analysis, collaborators shipped samples in one of three forms: frozen whole blood, isolated PBMCs, or DNA extracted from either of those sample types. The immunoSEQ Assay, a bias-controlled multiplex PCR, was used to amplify TCRbeta CDR3 regions from genomic DNA. Per the original workflow: The number of nucleated cells in each sample was estimated from the amplification of reference gene primers within the assay. To quantify the absolute abundance of each unique TCRbeta CDR3 rearrangement, sequence reads were collapsed and filtered. Productive Simpson clonality was computed per sample as the square root of Simpson's diversity index over productive rearrangements. TCRdb re-hosts the immuneACCESS table, in-frame sequences only. Its copies lack some clones; in the studies checked, an unresolved V gene accounts for under half of them, and the cause for the rest is not known. That table supplies the V and J calls and clone size; D and trimming were determined from the DNA. The sample profile shows 300,000 to 400,000 clones; 70% to 90% of them were found once. Around 3% of the sample is taken by the ten largest.

Trimming leaves V shorter by 3 bases and J shorter by 5 bases, with the junction holding 8 bases beyond the gene matches. The CDR3 covers 16 residues, taking in both the cysteine and the phenylalanine. Of the read, only the CDR3 DNA is kept; its 48 bases are in frame from base 1. The germline V gene specifies SGHAT as CDR1 and FQNNGV as CDR2. The specimen sequenced was peripheral blood. The rearranged chain carries TRBV11-2 and TRBJ2-1, with TRBD2 identical over 9 junction bases. This clonotype was obtained from a woman under 40 with COVID-19, enrolled during active disease. The CDR3 protein sequence reads: CASSLGRTSEHNEQFF. The sequence in DNA is TGTGCCAGCAGCTTGGGTCGGACTAGCGAACACAATGAGCAGTTCTTC.